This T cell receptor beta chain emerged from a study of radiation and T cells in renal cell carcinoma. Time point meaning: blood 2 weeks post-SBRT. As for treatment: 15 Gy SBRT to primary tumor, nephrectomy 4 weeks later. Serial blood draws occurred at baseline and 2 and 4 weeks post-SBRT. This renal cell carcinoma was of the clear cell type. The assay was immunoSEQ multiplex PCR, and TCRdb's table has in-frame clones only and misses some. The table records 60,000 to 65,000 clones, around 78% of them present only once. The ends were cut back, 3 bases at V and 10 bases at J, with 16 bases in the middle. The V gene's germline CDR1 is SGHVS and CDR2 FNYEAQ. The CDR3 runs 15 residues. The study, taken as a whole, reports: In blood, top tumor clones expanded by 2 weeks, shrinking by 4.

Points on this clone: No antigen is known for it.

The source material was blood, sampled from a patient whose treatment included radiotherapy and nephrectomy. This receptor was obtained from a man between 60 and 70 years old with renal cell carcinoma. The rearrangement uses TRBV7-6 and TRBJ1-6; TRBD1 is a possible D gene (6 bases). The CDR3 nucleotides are TGTGCCAGCAGCTTCAAGACTCCAGGGGAATCACCCCTCCACTTT. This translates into CASSFKTPGESPLHF. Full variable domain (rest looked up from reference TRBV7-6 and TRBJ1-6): GAGVSQSPRYKVTKRGQDVALRCDPISGHVSLYWYRQALGQGPEFLTYFNYEAQQDKSGLPNDRFSAERPEGSISTLTIQRTEQRDSAMYRCASSFKTPGESPLHFGNGTRLTVT.